The source of this T cell receptor beta chain is a study of blood T cell repertoires in COVID-19. For the study at large: In each case, the material was cDNA or gDNA derived from T cells, B-cell-depleted T cells, or PBMCs.

Followed longitudinally, the Seattle patients had been enrolled during active infection. V lost 5 bases to trimming and J lost 5 bases; unmatched junction nucleotides: 7. CDR1 and CDR2 from the germline V gene are SGHNT and YYREEE (reference sequence). This CDR3 spans 14 amino acids. In the source study's methods: From reference gene primer amplification, estimates of nucleated cell counts were derived. Using immunoSEQ multiplex PCR, the repertoire was profiled, and TCRdb retains in-frame clones only, with some absent. For V, J and clone size, that table is used; D and trimming come from the DNA. The repertoire holds 300,000 to 400,000 clones, with approximately 86% as singletons.

The sequencing input was peripheral blood. The receptor comes from a young man with COVID-19, enrolled during active disease. J is TRBJ2-7 and V is TRBV5-4; the match to TRBD2 covers 10 bases. The CDR3 is CASSSSGGGDEQYF. The DNA of the CDR3 is TGTGCCAGCAGTTCCAGCGGGGGGGGCGACGAGCAGTACTTC.